The TCR beta chain under discussion was sequenced for a study of T cell responses to AZD1222 COVID-19 vaccine. Study results and caveats: Donors skewed white British and female; clonal diversity was possibly underestimated. Reports say nearly half of spike-specific TCRs go after unmutated variant regions.

Germline lookup yields CDR1 LNHDA and CDR2 SQIVND (reference sequence). With 5 bases clipped from V and 2 bases from J, the junction kept 2 bases outside the gene matches. The CDR3 spans 13 residues. Libraries were prepared by immunoSEQ multiplex PCR; TCRdb keeps only in-frame clonotypes and omits some of them. Of approximately 170,000 clones in the sample, approximately 92% were seen once. Points on this clone: Its matching antigen is unknown.

This chain links TRBV19 with TRBJ2-5, with 7 nucleotides matching TRBD1. This sequence was found in an adult in good health. The sample in question was peripheral blood, obtained on day 0 of AZD1222 vaccination. This CDR3 reads CASSSGQQETQYF. CDR3 sequence (DNA): TGTGCCAGTAGTTCGGGACAGCAAGAGACCCAGTACTTC.